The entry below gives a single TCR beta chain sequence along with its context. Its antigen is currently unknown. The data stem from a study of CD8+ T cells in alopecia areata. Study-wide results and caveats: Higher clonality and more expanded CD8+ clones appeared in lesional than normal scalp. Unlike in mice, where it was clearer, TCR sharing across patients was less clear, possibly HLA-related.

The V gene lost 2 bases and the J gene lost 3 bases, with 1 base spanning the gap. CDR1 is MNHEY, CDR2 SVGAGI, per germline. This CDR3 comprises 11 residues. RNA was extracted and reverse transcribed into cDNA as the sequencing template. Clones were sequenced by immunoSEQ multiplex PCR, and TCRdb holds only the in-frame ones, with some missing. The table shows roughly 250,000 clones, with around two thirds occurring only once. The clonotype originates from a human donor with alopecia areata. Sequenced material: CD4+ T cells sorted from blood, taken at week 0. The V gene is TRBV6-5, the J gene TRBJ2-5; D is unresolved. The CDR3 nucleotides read TGTGCCAGCAGTTACGAAGAGACCCAGTACTTC. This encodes CASSYEETQYF.